The 15 T cell receptor beta chains in this list originate from one sample, sequenced in a study of metastatic and nonmetastatic thyroid tumors (dated by TCRdb to 2018 to 2021). No patient had received any treatment before thyroid surgery. Library generation was performed with PCR. The data were produced on an Illumina HiSeq 4000. TCRdb passed the public sequencing reads through fastp at Q25 and MiXCR, retaining productive beta sequences. The table for this sample lists 35,000 to 50,000 clones; around 16% of them were counted only once. About 9.9% of the sample is taken by the ten largest. The sample comprised tumor tissue. The source is a female donor with papillary thyroid cancer or a benign thyroid nodule (not recorded which). Some clones in this sample may be carry-over from other donors' samples.

Turning to this clone: This specimen includes other DNA sequences encoding the same CDR3. This rearrangement joins TRBV28 to TRBJ2-7, with 7 bases lining up with TRBD1. Trimming removed 8 bases from V and 5 bases from J; junction bases left unmatched: 15. The CDR3 extends over 15 amino acids. Germline-derived CDR1 and CDR2 are MDHEN and SYDVKM. CDR3 nucleotide sequence: TGTGCCAGCTTGACGCCCAGGGGGTTTCGCAACGAGCAGTACTTC. Translation gives CASLTPRGFRNEQYF.

This clone has only one observation. At one end, the junction sequence differs from germline, possibly due to a read error. The rearrangement links TRBV5-1 to TRBJ2-7, with 8 bases matching TRBD1. Germline values: CDR1 SGHRS, CDR2 YFSETQ. The CDR3 contains 12 residues. CDR3 sequence (DNA): TGCGCCAGCAGCTTGGGGACAGGGAAGCAGAACTTC. Protein sequence: CASSLGTGKQNF. The full variable domain, with the rest looked up from reference TRBV5-1 and TRBJ2-7, is KAGVTQTPRYLIKTRGQQVTLSCSPISGHRSVSWYQQTPGQGLQFLFEYFSETQRNKGNFPGRFSGRQFSNSRSEMNVSTLELGDSALYLCASSLGTGKQNFGPGTRLTVT.

This clone was observed at least ten times. This sequence joins TRBV15 and TRBJ2-3; TRBD2 agrees at 13 bases. The junction had 12 bases not matched to a gene; V was cut back by 3 bases and J by 6 bases. The germline V gene encodes CDR1 LNHNV and CDR2 YYDKDF (reference sequence). The CDR3 runs to 18 residues. The CDR3 loop is CATSSNHRTSGSEDTQYF. Written as DNA, the CDR3 is TGTGCCACCAGCAGTAACCATAGGACTAGCGGGAGCGAGGATACGCAGTATTTT. The variable domain in full, completed from reference TRBV15 and TRBJ2-3, reads DAMVIQNPRYQVTQFGKPVTLSCSQTLNHNVMYWYQQKSSQAPKLLFHYYDKDFNNEADTPDNFQSRRPNTSFCFLDIRSPGLGDTAMYLCATSSNHRTSGSEDTQYFGPGTRLTVL.

This clone was detected many times. The genes are TRBV28 and TRBJ2-7; D gene ambiguous. The V end lost 6 bases, the J end lost 5 bases, and 14 bases lay between the germline ends. This CDR3 region has 13 residues. Germline V CDR1 and CDR2: MDHEN, SYDVKM. CDR3 loop: CASRKGQSHEQYF. The CDR3 DNA reads TGTGCCAGCAGGAAAGGCCAGTCCCACGAGCAGTACTTC.

This clone was counted at least ten times. The genes are TRBV20-1 and TRBJ2-3; TRBD2 might be the D (6 bases). The CDR3 covers 15 residues. Germline-derived CDR1 and CDR2 are DFQATT and SNEGSKA (reference sequence). V gave up 3 bases and J gave up 8 bases, with 21 bases separating them. The CDR3 loop is CSASYAGSAGGTQYF. For the CDR3, the DNA is TGCAGTGCTAGCTATGCGGGATCCGCCGGGGGTACGCAGTATTTT.

About this clone: This may stem from a read error, because a much larger clone lies one nucleotide away. This chain connects TRBV10-3 to TRBJ2-5, with 7 bases matching TRBD2. Germline loops: CDR1 ENHRY, CDR2 SYGVKD. This CDR3 contains 16 residues. The CDR3 spells CAISGDSSGGQEIQYF. For the CDR3, the DNA is TGTGCCATCAGTGGGGACTCCTCGGGAGGCCAAGAGATCCAGTACTTC.

This clone is medium-sized (0.01 to 0.1%). This sequence joins TRBV11-1 and TRBJ1-2, with 8 positions matching TRBD1. From germline, CDR1 is SGHAT and CDR2 FQDESV (reference sequence). J gave up 4 bases and V 0 bases, and 7 bases lay outside the gene matches. The CDR3 sequence is 16 residues long. CDR3 in amino acids: CASSLAFKGQAYGYTF. CDR3 bases: TGTGCCAGCAGCTTAGCCTTCAAGGGACAGGCCTATGGCTACACCTTC.

This clone came up many times. The chain employs TRBV6-6 and TRBJ2-6; D is unclear. V was pared by 2 bases and J by 0 bases, with 11 bases between. Germline values: CDR1 MNHNY, CDR2 SVGAGI (reference sequence). This CDR3 has 17 residues. The CDR3 here is CASSYPAAASGANVLTF. CDR3 nucleotides: TGTGCCAGCAGTTACCCCGCGGCCGCCTCTGGGGCCAACGTCCTGACTTTC.

The chain employs TRBV20-1 and TRBJ1-2; D gene ambiguous. Trimming left V 3 bases short and J 4 bases short, with 6 bases between. From germline, CDR1 is DFQATT and CDR2 SNEGSKA (reference sequence). The CDR3 contains 11 residues. The CDR3 region has the DNA TGCAGTGCTAGGTTATCCTATGGCTACACCTTC. Amino acids: CSARLSYGYTF.

Regarding this clone: A much bigger clone sits one base away, suggesting this may be a read error. The rearrangement links TRBV7-9 to TRBJ1-2, with D possibly TRBD1 on 5 matching bases. Between the trimmed V and J ends, which lost 7 bases and 4 bases, there was a span of 13 bases. Germline V gene sequence: CDR1 SEHNR, CDR2 FQNEAQ (reference sequence). The length of the CDR3 is 13 residues. The CDR3 DNA sequence: TGTGCCAGCATCCGGGCAGGGACCTATGGCTACACCTTC. It translates to CASIRAGTYGYTF. The full variable domain, its missing parts supplied by reference TRBV7-9 and TRBJ1-2, is DTGVSQNPRHKITKRGQNVTFRCDPISEHNRLYWYRQTLGQGPEFLTYFQNEAQLEKSRLLSDRFSAERPKGSFSTLEIQRTEQGDSAMYLCASIRAGTYGYTFGSGTRLTVV.

This clone was detected ten times or more. The V and J genes are TRBV20-1 and TRBJ2-6, with a weak D call TRBD1 (5 bases). The V end was cut by 6 bases, the J end by 0 bases, with 15 bases between. Germline CDR1 is DFQATT and CDR2 is SNEGSKA (reference sequence). This CDR3 has 16 amino acids. CDR3 residues: CSAVQGPLSGANVLTF. CDR3 DNA: TGCAGTGCCGTGCAGGGTCCGCTCTCTGGGGCCAACGTCCTGACTTTC.

This clone was seen at least ten times. The rearrangement joins TRBV20-1 to TRBJ2-7; D is undetermined. Trimming stripped 5 bases from V and 6 bases from J, with 23 bases between. Germline-derived CDR1 and CDR2 are DFQATT and SNEGSKA (reference sequence). The length of the CDR3 is 15 residues. The CDR3 loop is CSAPRYATTSSEQYF. CDR3 coding DNA: TGCAGTGCTCCCCGATATGCAACTACCTCTAGCGAGCAGTACTTC.

This clone was observed once. The rearrangement uses TRBV7-9 and TRBJ2-5; tentatively, D is TRBD2 (5 bases). V was clipped by 1 base and J by 10 bases, with 19 bases between them. CDR1 and CDR2 from the germline V gene are SEHNR and FQNEAQ (reference sequence). CDR3 length: 15 amino acids. In DNA form, the CDR3 reads TGTGCCAGCAGCTTAGTCCTGGGAACAGTGGAGGACCAGTACTTC. Residues: CASSLVLGTVEDQYF.

This clone was observed at least ten times. The chain joins TRBV12-3 or TRBV12-4 to TRBJ1-2; the D is unclear. The CDR3 totals 14 residues. Trimming cost V 3 bases and J 0 bases, with 8 bases left between them. For the CDR3, the DNA is TGTGCCAGCAGTTTCGGAACAGCTAACTATGGCTACACCTTC. Translating gives CASSFGTANYGYTF.

This clone was counted ten times or more. The V call is TRBV29-1, the J call TRBJ2-5; a possible D gene is TRBD2 (5 bases). V lost 7 bases and J 4 bases, leaving 13 bases between the germline ends. The CDR3 contains 12 residues. CDR1 is SQVTM, CDR2 ANQGSEA, per germline. The CDR3 bases are TGCAGCGCTCGGGGATTGGGAGAGACCCAGTACTTC. Protein product: CSARGLGETQYF.